What follows describes a single T cell receptor (beta chain). The germline V gene has CDR1 MNHEY and CDR2 SVGEGT. J was trimmed by 3 bases and V by 2 bases; bases with no gene match: 2. The CDR3 spans 16 residues. The protocol was immunoSEQ multiplex PCR, while the TCRdb copy is restricted to in-frame clones and leaves out a portion. The table has 65,000 to 75,000 clones, 80% to 85% seen once. This record comes from a study of blood T cell repertoires in COVID-19. V is TRBV6-2 or TRBV6-3 and J is TRBJ2-3; TRBD2 matches 13 bases. This sequence originates from an elderly man with acute or convalescent COVID-19. Sequencing was performed on peripheral blood. In nucleotides, the CDR3 is TGTGCCAGCAGTTACCGGACTAGCGGGAGTACAGATACGCAGTATTTT. This gives the protein CASSYRTSGSTDTQYF.